The rows below give T cell receptor beta chains drawn from one sample of a study of OX40 agonist ivuxolimab in advanced cancers. Some clones are missing from TCRdb's copy, which holds only in-frame ones; the method was immunoSEQ multiplex PCR. The sample records over 50,000 clones, roughly 90% being singletons. Sequenced here: CD4+ or CD8+ T cells sorted from blood, sampled in a trial of the OX40 agonist ivuxolimab. Receptors were obtained from an adult with an advanced solid tumor such as melanoma, head and neck, liver or kidney cancer. Each CDR3 is given with its conserved first and last residue. Each record gives: D gene, J gene, clone size, V gene, CDR3 DNA, CDR3 protein. The D gene is left open where the match is weak. A clone size is listed for some rows: how often the clone was seen (once, few, many), or a class if it is expanded.

>-|TRBJ1-1|-|TRBV6-1
TGTGCCAGCAGTGAAAGTGGTTGGACTGAAGCTTTCTTT
CASSESGWTEAFF
>TRBD2|TRBJ2-7|once|TRBV15
TGTGCCACCAGCGCTTGGACTAGCGGGGTTTACGAGCAGTACTTC
CATSAWTSGVYEQYF
>-|TRBJ2-3|once|TRBV5-1
TGCGCCAGCAGCTGGAGGGACCCTACGGACTTTAAGGGGGCAGATACGCAGTATTTT
CASSWRDPTDFKGADTQYF
>-|TRBJ2-2|-|TRBV18
TGTGCCAGCTCAGCGACGCTAGCCCTGAACACCGGGGAGCTGTTTTTT
CASSATLALNTGELFF
>-|TRBJ2-7|once|TRBV27
TGTGCCAGCAGTCCCTACCAGGCAGGGGTCTACGAGCAGTACTTC
CASSPYQAGVYEQYF
>-|TRBJ1-2|-|TRBV6-6
TGTGCCAGCAGTTACGGGGGTAACTATGGCTACACCTTC
CASSYGGNYGYTF
>TRBD1|TRBJ1-4|-|TRBV15
TGTGCCACGCGTAGGGACAGATCCTCAACTAATGAAAAACTGTTTTTT
CATRRDRSSTNEKLFF
>-|TRBJ1-2|-|TRBV9
TGTGCCAGCAGCGTAGTCCCAGGGAGTGAAAATGGCTACACCTTC
CASSVVPGSENGYTF
>-|TRBJ1-5|once|TRBV28
TGTGCCAGCAGAATAGCCACAGGGCATAGCAATCAGCCCCAGCATTTT
CASRIATGHSNQPQHF
>-|TRBJ2-7|-|TRBV29-1
TGCAGCGCCTGGACGGTACGGGCCTACGAGCAGTACTTC
CSAWTVRAYEQYF
>TRBD1|TRBJ2-7|-|TRBV6-6
TGTGCCAGCAGTTACGGACAGGAAGGGGAGCAGTACTTC
CASSYGQEGEQYF
>TRBD1|TRBJ1-2|-|TRBV10-3
TGTGCCATCAGTGAGTCGGGACAGGGACTTAGGGGCTACACCTTC
CAISESGQGLRGYTF
>-|TRBJ1-4|-|TRBV28
TGTGCCAGCAGTTTACAGACAGAAAAACTGTTTTTT
CASSLQTEKLFF
>TRBD1|TRBJ2-5|-|TRBV11-2
TGTGCCAGCAGCTCCGGGACAGGCACCCAAGAGACCCAGTACTTC
CASSSGTGTQETQYF
>-|TRBJ2-7|-|TRBV6-1
TGTGCCAGCACCCTCGATCGGGGCAGCTACGAGCAGTACTTC
CASTLDRGSYEQYF
>-|TRBJ2-2|-|TRBV7-2
TGTGCCAGCAGCGTGGCTAGAGATACCGGGGAGCTGTTTTTT
CASSVARDTGELFF
>TRBD2|TRBJ2-3|-|TRBV19
TGTGCCAGTAGTCCTAGCGGGGGGGCCCCCGGCACAGATACGCAGTATTTT
CASSPSGGAPGTDTQYF
>-|TRBJ1-1|-|TRBV9
TGTGCCAGCAGCGTAGAACTCAACACTGAAGCTTTCTTT
CASSVELNTEAFF
>-|TRBJ2-7|-|TRBV15
TGTGCCACCAGCAGAGATCAGCGTAACGAGCAGTACTTC
CATSRDQRNEQYF
>-|TRBJ1-3|-|TRBV11-2
TGTGCCAGCAGCCCCACCGTGCTGGGGGGAAACACCATATATTTT
CASSPTVLGGNTIYF
>-|TRBJ2-3|-|TRBV5-6
TGTGCCAGCAGCCTAAATCTATTTAGCACAGATACGCAGTATTTT
CASSLNLFSTDTQYF
>-|TRBJ1-4|-|TRBV18
TGTGCCAGCTCCCAGGGGACCGGGGGACCAACTAATGAAAAACTGTTTTTT
CASSQGTGGPTNEKLFF
>TRBD2|TRBJ2-1|-|TRBV7-7
TGTGCTAGCAGCCCGACTAGCGGGACCTACAATGAGCAGTTCTTC
CASSPTSGTYNEQFF
>-|TRBJ2-1|-|TRBV6-1
TGTGCCAGCAGTCCCTACAATGAGCAGTTCTTC
CASSPYNEQFF
>TRBD1|TRBJ1-2|-|TRBV6-1
TGTGCCAGCAGTCGGACAGGGGAGAACTATGGCTACACCTTC
CASSRTGENYGYTF
>-|TRBJ1-2|-|TRBV28
TGTGCCAGCAGGCCTCCTACAGGGTATGGCTACACCTTC
CASRPPTGYGYTF
>-|TRBJ2-7|-|TRBV7-2
TGTGCCAGCAGCTTAGATCGGCGCGAGCAGTACTTC
CASSLDRREQYF
>-|TRBJ1-4|few|TRBV30
TGTGCCTGGACCCCACCGGGACACACAACTAATGAAAAACTGTTTTTT
CAWTPPGHTTNEKLFF
>-|TRBJ1-2|once|TRBV6-5
TGTGCCAGCAGACCCGACAGGTCGGGGGCTGGGACCTTC
CASRPDRSGAGTF
>TRBD2|TRBJ2-5|-|TRBV7-2
TGTGCCAGCAGCTTGACTAGCGGGACGAGGGAGACCCAGTACTTC
CASSLTSGTRETQYF
>-|TRBJ2-7|-|TRBV30
TGTGCCTGGAGGTTGGGCCCCTACGAGCAGTACTTC
CAWRLGPYEQYF
>TRBD1|TRBJ1-3|-|TRBV4-2
TGTGCCAGCAGCCAAGGGACAGGGGGCGCGGAATGGTCTGGAAACACCATATATTTT
CASSQGTGGAEWSGNTIYF
>TRBD1|TRBJ1-1|once|TRBV13
TGTGCCAGCAGCGCCCGACAGGGGTCCGCTGAAGCTTTCTTT
CASSARQGSAEAFF